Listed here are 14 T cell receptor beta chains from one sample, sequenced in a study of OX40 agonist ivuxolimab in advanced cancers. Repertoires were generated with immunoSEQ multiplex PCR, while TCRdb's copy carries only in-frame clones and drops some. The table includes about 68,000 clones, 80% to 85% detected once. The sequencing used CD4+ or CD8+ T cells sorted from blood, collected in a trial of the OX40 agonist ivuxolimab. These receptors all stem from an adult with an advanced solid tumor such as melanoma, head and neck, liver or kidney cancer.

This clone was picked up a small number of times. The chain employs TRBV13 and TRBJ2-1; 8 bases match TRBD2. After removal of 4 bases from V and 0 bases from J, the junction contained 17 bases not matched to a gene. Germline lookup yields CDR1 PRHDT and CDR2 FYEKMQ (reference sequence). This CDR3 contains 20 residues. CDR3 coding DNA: TGTGCCAGCAGCTCGACATCAAACTTAGCGGGGCACAGCTCCTACAATGAGCAGTTCTTC. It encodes CASSSTSNLAGHSSYNEQFF.

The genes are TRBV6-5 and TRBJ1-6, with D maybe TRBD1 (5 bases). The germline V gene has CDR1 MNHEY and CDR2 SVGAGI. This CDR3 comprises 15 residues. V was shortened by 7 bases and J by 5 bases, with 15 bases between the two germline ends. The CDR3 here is CASTWGRADNSPLHF. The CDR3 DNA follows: TGTGCCAGCACTTGGGGCAGGGCTGATAATTCACCCCTCCACTTT.

CDR3 nucleotides: TGTGCCAGCAGCTTAAACAAGGGGAATGAGCAGTTCTTC. Encoded protein: CASSLNKGNEQFF. V and J are TRBV7-3 and TRBJ2-1; D possibly corresponds to TRBD1 (5 bases). With 1 base removed from V and 7 bases from J, the gap between germline ends came to 8 bases. In germline, CDR1 is SGHTA, CDR2 FQGTGA. This CDR3 comprises 13 residues.

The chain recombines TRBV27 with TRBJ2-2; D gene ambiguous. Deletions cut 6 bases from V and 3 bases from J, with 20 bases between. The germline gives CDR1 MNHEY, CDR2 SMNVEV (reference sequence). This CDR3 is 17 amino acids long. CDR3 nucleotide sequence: TGTGCCAGCAGATACGGTGCCGGCCGGCCTGACACCGGGGAGCTGTTTTTT. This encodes CASRYGAGRPDTGELFF.

The CDR3 DNA reads TGTGCCAGCAGCTTAGATCGGTACGAGCAGTACTTC. This sequence encodes CASSLDRYEQYF. The genes are TRBV13 and TRBJ2-5; D is unclear. The end of the DNA aligns better with TRBJ2-7, so the J call may be wrong. Germline V gene sequence: CDR1 PRHDT, CDR2 FYEKMQ (reference sequence). The CDR3 extends over 12 amino acids.

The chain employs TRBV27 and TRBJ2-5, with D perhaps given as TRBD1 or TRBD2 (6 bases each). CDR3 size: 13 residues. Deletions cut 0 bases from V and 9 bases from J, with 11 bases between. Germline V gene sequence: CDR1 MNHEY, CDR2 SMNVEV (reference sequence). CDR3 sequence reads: CASSLSLGGSQYF. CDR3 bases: TGTGCCAGCAGTTTATCGTTAGGGGGGTCCCAGTACTTC.

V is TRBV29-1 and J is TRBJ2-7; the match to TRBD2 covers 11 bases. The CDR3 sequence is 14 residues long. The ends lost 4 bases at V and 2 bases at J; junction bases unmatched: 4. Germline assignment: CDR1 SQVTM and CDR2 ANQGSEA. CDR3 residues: CSVATSGRPYEQYF. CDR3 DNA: TGCAGCGTTGCAACTAGCGGGAGACCCTACGAGCAGTACTTC.

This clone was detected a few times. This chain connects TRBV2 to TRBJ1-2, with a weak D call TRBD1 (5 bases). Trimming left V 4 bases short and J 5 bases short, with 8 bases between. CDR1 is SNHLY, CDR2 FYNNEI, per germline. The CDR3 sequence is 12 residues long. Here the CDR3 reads CASSARAYGYTF. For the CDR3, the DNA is TGTGCCAGCAGTGCCAGGGCGTATGGCTACACCTTC.

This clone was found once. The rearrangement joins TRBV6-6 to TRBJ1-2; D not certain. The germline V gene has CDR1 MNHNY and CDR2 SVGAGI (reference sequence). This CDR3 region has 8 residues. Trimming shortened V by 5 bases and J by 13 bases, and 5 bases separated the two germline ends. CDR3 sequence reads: CASSHLTF. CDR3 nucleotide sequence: TGTGCCAGCAGTCATCTCACCTTC.

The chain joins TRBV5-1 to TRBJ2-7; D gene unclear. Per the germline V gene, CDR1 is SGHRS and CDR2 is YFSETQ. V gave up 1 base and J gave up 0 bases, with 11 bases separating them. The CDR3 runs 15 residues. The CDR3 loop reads CASSLTTGSSYEQYV. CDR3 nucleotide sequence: TGCGCCAGCAGCTTGACAACGGGTAGCTCCTACGAGCAGTACGTC.

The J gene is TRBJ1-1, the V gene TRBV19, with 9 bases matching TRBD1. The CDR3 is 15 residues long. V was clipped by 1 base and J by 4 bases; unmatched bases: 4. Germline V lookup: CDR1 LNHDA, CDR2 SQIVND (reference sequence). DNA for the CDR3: TGTGCCAGTAGTATAGTGACAGGGGGTAGCACTGAAGCTTTCTTT. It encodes CASSIVTGGSTEAFF.

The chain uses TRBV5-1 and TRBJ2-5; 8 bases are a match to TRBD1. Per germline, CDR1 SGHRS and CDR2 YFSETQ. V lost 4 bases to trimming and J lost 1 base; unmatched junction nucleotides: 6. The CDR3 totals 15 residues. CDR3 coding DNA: TGCGCCAGCAGCCGTTCTGGACAGGGCCAAGAGACCCAGTACTTC. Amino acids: CASSRSGQGQETQYF.

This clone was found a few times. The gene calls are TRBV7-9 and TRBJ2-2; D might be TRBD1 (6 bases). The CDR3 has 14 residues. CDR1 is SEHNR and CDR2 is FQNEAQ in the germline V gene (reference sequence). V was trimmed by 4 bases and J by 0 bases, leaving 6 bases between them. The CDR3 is CASSWDTNTGELFF. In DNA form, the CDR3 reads TGTGCCAGCAGCTGGGACACGAACACCGGGGAGCTGTTTTTT.

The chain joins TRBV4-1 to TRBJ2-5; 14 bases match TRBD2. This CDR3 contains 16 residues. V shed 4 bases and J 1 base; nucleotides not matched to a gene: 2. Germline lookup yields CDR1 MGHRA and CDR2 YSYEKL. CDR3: CASSPGLAGVQETQYF. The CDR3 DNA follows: TGCGCCAGCAGCCCGGGACTAGCGGGAGTCCAAGAGACCCAGTACTTC.